A single sample is the source of the 31 T cell receptor beta chains below, sequenced in a study of OX40 agonist ivuxolimab in advanced cancers. Profiled with immunoSEQ multiplex PCR; TCRdb holds only in-frame clones, not every one. The repertoire holds fewer than 20,000 clones, with about 88% as singletons. Sequencing was performed on CD4+ or CD8+ T cells sorted from blood, taken in a trial of the OX40 agonist ivuxolimab. The origin of the receptors is an adult with an advanced solid tumor such as melanoma, head and neck, liver or kidney cancer.

The V gene is TRBV6-1, the J gene TRBJ1-4; D gene uncertain. Germline CDR1 MNHNS, CDR2 SASEGT. The CDR3 sequence is 15 residues long. V was trimmed by 1 base and J by 7 bases, leaving 13 bases between them. The CDR3 region has the DNA TGTGCCAGCAGTGAAGGGTTCGGGGAATCTGAAAAACTGTTTTTT. Translated: CASSEGFGESEKLFF.

The DNA of the CDR3 is TGTGCCAGCAGCTTAAGCGCTCTGGAGACCCAGTACTTC. Amino acids: CASSLSALETQYF. The chain combines TRBV7-3 with TRBJ2-5, with D unclear. Trimming took 1 base from V and 5 from J, leaving 8 bases between them. Germline V CDR1 and CDR2: SGHTA, FQGTGA. The CDR3 contains 13 residues.

The rearrangement links TRBV18 to TRBJ1-6; 7 bases match TRBD1. V gave up 3 bases and J gave up 15 bases; unmatched junction bases: 26. The CDR3 is 19 amino acids. Germline assignment: CDR1 KGHSH and CDR2 LQKENI. CDR3: CASSPYSPGGSYSPPVLHF. For the CDR3, the DNA is TGTGCCAGCTCACCTTATTCGCCAGGGGGGTCTTATTCCCCTCCGGTCCTCCACTTT.

The chain uses TRBV7-2 and TRBJ2-2; D is possibly TRBD1 (6 bases). Trimming pared 2 bases from V and 1 base from J, leaving 8 bases between. Germline V CDR1 and CDR2: SGHTA, FQGNSA. CDR3 length: 15 amino acids. CDR3 sequence reads: CASSLQGQNTGELFF. The CDR3 region has the DNA TGTGCCAGCAGCTTACAGGGGCAGAACACCGGGGAGCTGTTTTTT. Drawing the rest from reference TRBV7-2 and TRBJ2-2, the complete variable domain is GAGVSQSPSNKVTEKGKDVELRCDPISGHTALYWYRQSLGQGLEFLIYFQGNSAPDKSGLPSDRFSAERTGGSVSTLTIQRTQQEDSAVYLCASSLQGQNTGELFFGEGSRLTVL.

The V gene is TRBV6-5, the J gene TRBJ1-5; D gene unclear. The CDR3 covers 15 residues. Trimming took off 6 bases at V and 1 base at J, with 13 bases between the two ends. Germline V gene data show CDR1 as MNHEY and CDR2 as SVGAGI. CDR3 loop: CASSPVLSSNQPQHF. CDR3 DNA: TGTGCCAGCAGCCCCGTACTGTCCAGCAATCAGCCCCAGCATTTT.

V is TRBV28 and J is TRBJ2-7, with D tentatively TRBD2 (5 bases). From germline, CDR1 is MDHEN and CDR2 SYDVKM. Trimming took off 3 bases at V and 0 bases at J, with 9 bases between the two ends. This CDR3 is built from 14 residues. The CDR3 sequence is CASSLAGYSYEQYF. CDR3 in DNA: TGTGCCAGCAGTTTGGCGGGTTACTCCTACGAGCAGTACTTC.

The V and J genes are TRBV4-1 and TRBJ2-3; no clear D. This CDR3 comprises 11 residues. The germline V gene encodes CDR1 MGHRA and CDR2 YSYEKL. V lost 1 base and J lost 4, with 0 bases in between. CDR3 region: CASSQADTQYF. DNA of the CDR3: TGCGCCAGCAGCCAAGCAGATACGCAGTATTTT.

This clone showed up just once. The V and J genes are TRBV29-1 and TRBJ2-1; D possibly corresponds to TRBD1 (5 bases). The germline CDR1 and CDR2 sequences are SQVTM and ANQGSEA. The CDR3 spans 13 residues. Deletions cut 5 bases from V and 4 bases from J, with 12 bases between. CDR3 nucleotide sequence: TGCAGCGTTCTTCAGGACATGTACAATGAGCAGTTCTTC. This gives the protein CSVLQDMYNEQFF.

This clone was seen only once. Other DNA sequences in this sample translate to the same CDR3. The chain links TRBV5-6 to TRBJ1-5; D gene ambiguous. The CDR3 totals 15 residues. With 0 bases removed from V and 0 bases from J, the gap between germline ends came to 7 bases. Germline-derived CDR1 and CDR2 are SGHDT and YYEEEE. The CDR3 reads CASSLGPYSNQPQHF. CDR3 DNA: TGTGCCAGCAGCTTGGGCCCTTATAGCAATCAGCCCCAGCATTTT. The full variable domain, rest sourced from reference TRBV5-6 and TRBJ1-5, is DAGVTQSPTHLIKTRGQQVTLRCSPKSGHDTVSWYQQALGQGPQFIFQYYEEEERQRGNFPDRFSGHQFPNYSSELNVNALLLGDSALYLCASSLGPYSNQPQHFGDGTRLSIL.

V gene TRBV28 combines with J gene TRBJ2-1; TRBD1 agrees at 8 bases. The CDR3 loop spans 14 amino acids. J was trimmed by 4 bases and V by 7 bases; bases with no gene match: 6. Looked up from germline, CDR1 is MDHEN and CDR2 is SYDVKM. CDR3 sequence reads: CASNPTGAYNEQFF. DNA of the CDR3: TGTGCCAGCAACCCGACAGGGGCGTACAATGAGCAGTTCTTC.

This clone was observed once. The rearrangement links TRBV1 to TRBJ2-1; no DNA check was done on the table's D call, TRBD2. TRBV1 is designated a pseudogene. This CDR3 has 12 residues. CDR3 sequence: CTSSQSCGEQFF. Here the CDR3 DNA reads TGCACCAGCAGCCAAAGTTGCGGTGAGCAGTTCTTC.

In regard to this clone: The junction departs from germline at one end; a sequencing error may be responsible. This sample also contains other DNA sequences that code for the same CDR3. This chain connects TRBV6-5 to TRBJ1-2; 9 nucleotides agree with TRBD1. Germline CDR1 MNHEY, CDR2 SVGAGI. This CDR3 has 15 residues. The chain's CDR3 is CASSYRDRGTFGYTF. The CDR3 nucleotides are TGCGCCAGCAGTTACCGCGACAGGGGGACGTTTGGCTACACCTTC.

The V and J genes are TRBV30 and TRBJ1-3; weak D call: TRBD1 (6 bases). Trimming took 3 bases from V and 2 from J, leaving 8 bases between them. The CDR3 totals 13 residues. Looked up from germline, CDR1 is GTSNPN and CDR2 is SVGIG (reference sequence). The CDR3 DNA is TGTGCCTGGAGCGGGACACCTGGAAACACCATATATTTT. Translating gives CAWSGTPGNTIYF.

This clone is a singleton in its sample. The CDR3 DNA follows: TGCGCCAGCAGCTTGCAGAGGACTAGCGGGAGTTCCACAGATACGCAGTATTTT. Amino acid sequence: CASSLQRTSGSSTDTQYF. The V and J genes are TRBV5-1 and TRBJ2-3; 13 bases fit TRBD2. Losses at the gene ends were 1 base for V and 2 bases for J; bases not matched to a gene: 7. This CDR3 is built from 18 residues. In germline, CDR1 is SGHRS, CDR2 YFSETQ.

This chain joins TRBV10-1 and TRBJ2-3; weak D call: TRBD2 (5 bases). This CDR3 comprises 15 residues. The germline CDR1 and CDR2 sequences are WNHNN and SYGVQD (reference sequence). Trimming pared 3 bases from V and 10 bases from J, leaving 20 bases between. The CDR3 sequence is CASSDSRGGFWAQYF. The DNA for the CDR3 is TGCGCCAGCAGTGATTCCCGGGGTGGGTTTTGGGCGCAGTATTTT.

As DNA, the CDR3 is TGCGCCAGCAGCTTGGGGCCCCTAGGGGAACCTAGCACAGATACGCAGTATTTT. Amino acid sequence: CASSLGPLGEPSTDTQYF. The chain has TRBV5-1 and TRBJ2-3, with D possibly matching TRBD1 (5 bases). Trimming removed 0 bases from V and 0 bases from J, with 17 bases in between. Germline assignment: CDR1 SGHRS and CDR2 YFSETQ. This CDR3 spans 18 amino acids.

J is TRBJ2-1 and V is TRBV5-6, with 9 bases that match TRBD2. Losses at the gene ends were 4 bases for V and 3 bases for J; bases not matched to a gene: 8. The CDR3 is 16 residues long. Germline values: CDR1 SGHDT, CDR2 YYEEEE. The CDR3 loop is CASSDEGSGSYNEQFF. CDR3 nucleotides: TGTGCCAGCAGCGACGAGGGTAGCGGGAGCTACAATGAGCAGTTCTTC.

The chain uses TRBV11-2 and TRBJ1-1; D unclear. Germline values: CDR1 SGHAT, CDR2 FQNNGV. V lost 1 base and J 10 bases, leaving 10 bases between the germline ends. The CDR3 totals 12 residues. The CDR3 sequence is CASSLALYGAFF. In nucleotides, the CDR3 is TGTGCCAGCAGCTTAGCCCTATATGGAGCTTTCTTT.

This clone came up once. The chain joins TRBV19 to TRBJ2-1, with 11 positions matching TRBD2. The germline V gene has CDR1 LNHDA and CDR2 SQIVND (reference sequence). V lost 5 bases to trimming and J lost 3 bases; unmatched junction nucleotides: 3. There are 15 residues in the CDR3. The CDR3 protein is CASSQGTSGYNEQFF. Here the CDR3 DNA reads TGTGCCAGTAGTCAGGGGACTAGCGGCTACAATGAGCAGTTCTTC.

This clone came up a few times. The chain recombines TRBV6-5 with TRBJ2-3, with D perhaps assigned TRBD1 or TRBD2 (6 bases each). CDR1 is MNHEY, CDR2 SVGAGI, per germline. V lost 5 bases to trimming and J lost 6 bases, with 15 bases between them. The CDR3 contains 14 residues. The CDR3 DNA reads TGTGCCAGCAGTGACAGGTGGCGGGGTGATACGCAGTATTTT. Protein: CASSDRWRGDTQYF.

As regards this clone: No conserved phenylalanine or tryptophan is present at the end of the CDR3, so a read error is the likely explanation. The DNA is left out, because the CDR3 cannot be placed on it with certainty; the CDR3 is given as TCRdb lists it. The CDR3: CASSGRQGLSVL. The chain carries TRBV25-1 and TRBJ2-7; the table's D call, TRBD1, has no DNA check behind it. Germline V gene data show CDR1 as MGHDK and CDR2 as SYGVNS. A total of 12 residues make up the CDR3, ends included.

The CDR3 nucleotides are TGTGCCAGCACCCCGGGTTTCGTCGGAAACACCATATATTTT. It translates to CASTPGFVGNTIYF. This chain connects TRBV28 to TRBJ1-3, with D uncertain. This CDR3 has 14 amino acids. Germline lookup yields CDR1 MDHEN and CDR2 SYDVKM. V lost 7 bases and J lost 4, with 14 bases in between.

This clone was observed once. CDR3 protein: CATRSDRERGYTF. The CDR3 coding sequence is TGTGCCACCCGAAGCGACAGGGAGAGGGGCTACACCTTC. The rearrangement joins TRBV6-1 to TRBJ1-2; 7 bases align to TRBD1. After removal of 10 bases from V and 8 bases from J, the junction contained 13 bases not matched to a gene. The CDR3 is made up of 13 amino acids. Germline V gene data show CDR1 as MNHNS and CDR2 as SASEGT.

A single count supports this clone. The V and J genes are TRBV18 and TRBJ2-2; 9 bases are a match to TRBD1. The CDR3 is 15 residues long. V gave up 3 bases and J gave up 1 base; unmatched junction bases: 0. CDR1 and CDR2 from the germline V gene are KGHSH and LQKENI. The chain's CDR3 is CASSPGQGNTGELFF. CDR3 bases: TGTGCCAGCTCACCGGGACAGGGGAACACCGGGGAGCTGTTTTTT.

About this clone: A read error may produce the germline difference seen at one junction end. The J gene is TRBJ2-7, the V gene TRBV6-6; 9 bases are a match to TRBD1. Looked up from germline, CDR1 is MNHNY and CDR2 is SVGAGI (reference sequence). CDR3 length: 15 residues. CDR3 nucleotide sequence: TGTGCCAGCAGTGACTCCGGGACAGGGAAAGGGGAGCAGTACTTC. It codes for CASSDSGTGKGEQYF.

Relative to its sample, this clone is medium-sized. The V call is TRBV27, the J call TRBJ1-5, with D uncertain. The germline CDR1 and CDR2 sequences are MNHEY and SMNVEV (reference sequence). This CDR3 has 15 residues. V lost 5 bases and J 5 bases, leaving 16 bases between the germline ends. CDR3: CASSPYMPWDQPQHF. CDR3 bases: TGTGCCAGCAGTCCGTATATGCCGTGGGATCAGCCCCAGCATTTT.

The J gene is TRBJ1-1, the V gene TRBV30, with D possibly TRBD1 on 6 matching bases. Trimming took 0 bases from V and 1 from J, leaving 24 bases between them. In germline, CDR1 is GTSNPN, CDR2 SVGIG (reference sequence). This CDR3 contains 19 residues. The CDR3 DNA is TGTGCCTGGAGTGTACTTAAGTTAAACCTGGGGGGGCAGAACACTGAAGCTTTCTTT. This gives the protein CAWSVLKLNLGGQNTEAFF.

A few counts support this clone. The chain combines TRBV20-1 with TRBJ1-1, with no clear D. The length of the CDR3 is 10 residues. The V end was cut by 0 bases, the J end by 7 bases, with 3 bases between. From germline, CDR1 is DFQATT and CDR2 SNEGSKA (reference sequence). This chain's CDR3 is CSAREYEAFF. The CDR3 nucleotides read TGCAGTGCTAGAGAATATGAAGCTTTCTTT.

This chain joins TRBV30 and TRBJ2-3; tentative D call: TRBD1 (5 bases). Germline CDR1 reads GTSNPN; CDR2 reads SVGIG (reference sequence). This CDR3 comprises 12 residues. V was pared by 4 bases and J by 4 bases, with 9 bases between. The CDR3 DNA is TGTGCCTGGAAGCAGGGCGCAGATACGCAGTATTTT. Translated, it gives CAWKQGADTQYF.

The chain recombines TRBV6-5 with TRBJ2-7, with TRBD2 matching 10 bases. CDR3 length: 15 residues. The ends lost 2 bases at V and 3 bases at J; junction bases unmatched: 4. Germline lookup yields CDR1 MNHEY and CDR2 SVGAGI. The CDR3 here is CASSYALAGVYEQYF. In DNA, the CDR3 is TGTGCCAGCAGTTACGCGCTAGCGGGAGTCTACGAGCAGTACTTC.

CDR3 DNA sequence: TGTGCCAGCAGCTTGGGGGGCGCAAACAAAAACATTCAGTACTTC. Translating gives CASSLGGANKNIQYF. The chain is built from TRBV5-4 and TRBJ2-4, with D maybe TRBD1 (5 bases). CDR1 is SGHNT, CDR2 YYREEE, per germline (reference sequence). The CDR3 runs 15 residues. V was cut by 0 bases and J by 3 bases, with 10 bases left in between.